What follows are 32 T cell receptor beta chains derived from one specimen sequenced in a study of shared T cell receptors in the human thymus. TCRdb keeps only in-frame clones here, not all; method: immunoSEQ multiplex PCR. The sample includes hundreds of thousands of clones, around 95% of them seen just once. What was sequenced was thymocytes. The receptors here all came from a human donor.

This chain uses TRBV7-6 with TRBJ1-3; D is perhaps TRBD1 (5 bases). CDR3 length: 16 amino acids. V was shortened by 0 bases and J by 3 bases, with 12 bases between the two germline ends. Germline V CDR1 and CDR2: SGHVS, FNYEAQ. The DNA for the CDR3 is TGTGCCAGCAGCTTAGCGAGGCAGGGCCTTGGAAACACCATATATTTT. Translated: CASSLARQGLGNTIYF. Variable domain in full (rest from reference TRBV7-6 and TRBJ1-3): GAGVSQSPRYKVTKRGQDVALRCDPISGHVSLYWYRQALGQGPEFLTYFNYEAQQDKSGLPNDRFSAERPEGSISTLTIQRTEQRDSAMYRCASSLARQGLGNTIYFGEGSWLTVV.

This clone has just a few counts. V gene TRBV6-1 combines with J gene TRBJ2-7; the match to TRBD1 covers 10 bases. The CDR3 contains 15 residues. CDR1 and CDR2 from the germline V gene are MNHNS and SASEGT. The junction had 12 bases not matched to a gene; V was cut back by 10 bases and J by 3 bases. Here the CDR3 reads CATLLKGQGIYEQYF. The DNA for the CDR3 is TGTGCCACATTACTTAAGGGACAGGGGATCTACGAGCAGTACTTC.

This sequence joins TRBV18 and TRBJ2-7, with D maybe TRBD1 (5 bases). The CDR3 extends over 15 amino acids. V gave up 2 bases and J gave up 6 bases, with 17 bases separating them. CDR1 and CDR2 from the germline V gene are KGHSH and LQKENI. The CDR3 nucleotides are TGTGCCAGCTCACCAAGGGGCCCCTGGTCCGGCGAGCAGTACTTC. Amino acid sequence: CASSPRGPWSGEQYF. Full variable domain (remainder filled in from reference TRBV18 and TRBJ2-7): NAGVMQNPRHLVRRRGQEARLRCSPMKGHSHVYWYRQLPEEGLKFMVYLQKENIIDESGMPKERFSAEFPKEGPSILRIQQVVRGDSAAYFCASSPRGPWSGEQYFGPGTRLTVT.

The chain joins TRBV5-4 to TRBJ2-4; 11 bases align to TRBD2. J gave up 10 bases and V 4 bases, and 7 bases lay outside the gene matches. The germline V gene encodes CDR1 SGHNT and CDR2 YYREEE (reference sequence). The CDR3 runs 14 residues. The CDR3 reads CASSGAGTSGIQYF. The CDR3 coding sequence is TGTGCCAGCAGCGGAGCCGGGACTAGCGGAATTCAGTACTTC.

This chain links TRBV19 with TRBJ1-2; D is perhaps TRBD1 (5 bases). The CDR3 spans 16 residues. CDR1 and CDR2 from the germline V gene are LNHDA and SQIVND (reference sequence). Deletions cut 5 bases from V and 4 bases from J, with 20 bases between. CDR3 region: CASSPHSLRQSYGYTF. The CDR3 DNA reads as TGTGCCAGTAGTCCTCATAGTTTAAGACAGAGCTATGGCTACACCTTC.

V usage is TRBV28 and J usage is TRBJ2-7; D tentatively reads TRBD1 or TRBD2 (7 bases each). CDR1 and CDR2 (germline): MDHEN, SYDVKM. The CDR3 runs 14 residues. Trimming took 5 bases from V and 4 from J, leaving 15 bases between them. The chain's CDR3 is CASSQNQGGYEQYF. As DNA, the CDR3 is TGTGCCAGCAGTCAGAACCAGGGGGGGTACGAGCAGTACTTC.

This chain connects TRBV14 to TRBJ2-1; 9 positions agree with TRBD1. This CDR3 is built from 15 residues. V lost 2 bases and J lost 8; bases outside the gene matches: 7. Germline CDR1 and CDR2: SGHDN and FVKESK. CDR3 nucleotides: TGTGCCAGCAGCCAACCGGGACAGGGTATTCATGAGCAGTTCTTC. Encoded protein: CASSQPGQGIHEQFF.

J is TRBJ1-2 and V is TRBV28, with TRBD1 identical over 7 bases. The CDR3 spans 13 residues. The J segment lost 3 bases and the V segment lost 4 bases, leaving 2 bases of the junction unmatched. Germline V gives CDR1 MDHEN, CDR2 SYDVKM. The CDR3 DNA sequence: TGTGCCAGCAGTTGGCAGGGGGACTATGGCTACACCTTC. It specifies CASSWQGDYGYTF.

DNA for the CDR3: TGTGCCAGCAGTCATGGACAGGGGCGCAATGAGCAGTTCTTC. This sequence encodes CASSHGQGRNEQFF. The chain joins TRBV27 to TRBJ2-1, with 9 bases matching TRBD1. The CDR3 totals 14 residues. Germline V gene data show CDR1 as MNHEY and CDR2 as SMNVEV (reference sequence). V gave up 5 bases and J gave up 6 bases; unmatched junction bases: 5.

This chain joins TRBV10-1 and TRBJ2-5; 9 bases line up with TRBD2. Per germline, CDR1 WNHNN and CDR2 SYGVQD (reference sequence). V lost 3 bases, J lost 3 bases, and 11 bases stayed unmatched. The CDR3 spans 17 residues. The chain's CDR3 is CASSEYWAGGPKETQYF. DNA of the CDR3: TGCGCCAGCAGTGAATACTGGGCGGGAGGGCCAAAAGAGACCCAGTACTTC.

The chain links TRBV11-2 to TRBJ1-5, with D perhaps matching TRBD1 (5 bases). The germline gives CDR1 SGHAT, CDR2 FQNNGV. This CDR3 is built from 18 residues. Trimming took off 0 bases at V and 0 bases at J, with 15 bases between the two ends. CDR3 region: CASSLDQQGKNSNQPQHF. The CDR3 DNA sequence: TGTGCCAGCAGCTTAGATCAGCAGGGCAAAAATAGCAATCAGCCCCAGCATTTT. The variable domain in full, completed from reference TRBV11-2 and TRBJ1-5, reads EAGVAQSPRYKIIEKRQSVAFWCNPISGHATLYWYQQILGQGPKLLIQFQNNGVVDDSQLPKDRFSAERLKGVDSTLKIQPAKLEDSAVYLCASSLDQQGKNSNQPQHFGDGTRLSIL.

This rearrangement joins TRBV28 to TRBJ2-7, with 12 bases lining up with TRBD1. The CDR3 consists of 15 residues. Per the germline V gene, CDR1 is MDHEN and CDR2 is SYDVKM. Losses at the gene ends were 4 bases for V and 5 bases for J; bases not matched to a gene: 6. The CDR3 protein is CASSSGTGGFDEQYF. The CDR3 DNA is TGTGCCAGCAGTTCCGGGACAGGGGGCTTCGACGAGCAGTACTTC.

This chain joins TRBV27 and TRBJ1-5; no clear D gene. Germline CDR1 MNHEY, CDR2 SMNVEV (reference sequence). V shed 4 bases and J shed 9 bases, with 10 bases lying between them. The CDR3 has 12 amino acids. The CDR3 is CASSSQLGPQHF. In DNA, the CDR3 is TGTGCCAGCAGTTCCCAGCTGGGGCCCCAGCATTTT.

The chain employs TRBV27 and TRBJ1-2; a weak D match, TRBD1 (5 bases). The CDR3 contains 19 residues. Germline CDR1 MNHEY, CDR2 SMNVEV (reference sequence). Between the trimmed V and J ends, which lost 6 bases and 4 bases, there was a span of 30 bases. Here the CDR3 DNA reads TGTGCCAGCAGACCCCACCGGGGGAAACTTCCAAAAATAATCTATGGCTACACCTTC. Protein sequence: CASRPHRGKLPKIIYGYTF.

This clone was detected a few times. This chain joins TRBV6-1 and TRBJ2-7; TRBD1 or TRBD2 may be the D gene (6 bases each). V was trimmed by 3 bases and J by 0 bases, leaving 18 bases between them. The CDR3 length is 17 residues. CDR1 MNHNS and CDR2 SASEGT come from the germline V gene. The DNA for the CDR3 is TGTGCCAGCAGTGAGGACTACAGGGCCCCCCACTCCTACGAGCAGTACTTC. Amino acids: CASSEDYRAPHSYEQYF.

This rearrangement joins TRBV30 to TRBJ2-7; the match to TRBD1 covers 8 bases. The CDR3 is made up of 13 amino acids. In germline, CDR1 is GTSNPN, CDR2 SVGIG (reference sequence). Trimming removed 5 bases from V and 1 base from J; junction bases left unmatched: 4. The CDR3 reads CAWDRDRSYEQYF. As DNA, the CDR3 is TGTGCCTGGGACCGGGACAGGTCCTACGAGCAGTACTTC.

This clone appeared a single time. V and J are TRBV27 and TRBJ2-1, with D perhaps matching TRBD1 (6 bases). Deletions cut 4 bases from V and 5 bases from J, with 15 bases between. The CDR3 loop spans 15 amino acids. CDR1 is MNHEY, CDR2 SMNVEV, per germline (reference sequence). The CDR3 loop reads CASSCPRTEHNEQFF. For the CDR3, the DNA is TGTGCCAGCAGTTGCCCTAGGACAGAGCACAATGAGCAGTTCTTC.

V is TRBV6-5 and J is TRBJ2-2; TRBD2 aligns across 8 bases. Trimming at V came to 2 bases and at J to 6 bases, leaving 5 bases not matched to a gene. This CDR3 contains 15 residues. Germline V gives CDR1 MNHEY, CDR2 SVGAGI. This CDR3 is CASSYGSGRPGELFF. The CDR3 DNA reads TGTGCCAGCAGTTACGGGAGCGGGAGACCCGGGGAGCTGTTTTTT.

The chain uses TRBV27 and TRBJ2-3; D gene ambiguous. CDR1 is MNHEY, CDR2 SMNVEV, per germline (reference sequence). Trimming took 2 bases from V and 1 from J, leaving 7 bases between them. CDR3 length: 14 amino acids. The DNA of the CDR3 is TGTGCCAGCAGTTTAGTCGGCGGCACAGATACGCAGTATTTT. It codes for CASSLVGGTDTQYF.

This chain joins TRBV11-2 and TRBJ2-7; 10 bases map to TRBD2. Germline assignment: CDR1 SGHAT and CDR2 FQNNGV. After removal of 5 bases from V and 4 bases from J, the junction contained 8 bases not matched to a gene. This CDR3 has 15 amino acids. CDR3 DNA sequence: TGTGCCAGCAGCACCCAAGCGGGAGGGCCGTACGAGCAGTACTTC. The encoded protein is CASSTQAGGPYEQYF.

The chain recombines TRBV7-2 with TRBJ2-7; 11 bases match TRBD2. The CDR3 has 19 amino acids. Germline V gives CDR1 SGHTA, CDR2 FQGNSA. V was clipped by 1 base and J by 3 bases; unmatched bases: 14. The CDR3 protein is CASSLEGLAGAIVHYEQYF. For the CDR3, the DNA is TGTGCCAGCAGCTTAGAAGGACTAGCGGGCGCCATAGTACACTACGAGCAGTACTTC.

V gene TRBV11-3 combines with J gene TRBJ2-7; D gene unclear. Per germline, CDR1 SGHNT and CDR2 YENEEA. The germline V and J ends were trimmed by 1 base and 2 bases, with 12 bases remaining between them. This CDR3 is built from 15 residues. CDR3 in amino acids: CASSLASGRAYEQYF. In DNA form, the CDR3 reads TGTGCCAGCAGCTTAGCGTCAGGTAGGGCCTACGAGCAGTACTTC.

The chain uses TRBV28 and TRBJ1-5; D is possibly TRBD1 (6 bases). V lost 7 bases and J lost 2, with 18 bases in between. The CDR3 runs to 16 residues. CDR1 is MDHEN, CDR2 SYDVKM, per germline. CDR3 in DNA: TGTGCCAGCACCCCAGGGGAACAGAAACGCAATCAGCCCCAGCATTTT. Translating it yields CASTPGEQKRNQPQHF.

The rearrangement links TRBV2 to TRBJ2-7; 16 bases are shared with TRBD2. Looked up from germline, CDR1 is SNHLY and CDR2 is FYNNEI. There are 23 residues in the CDR3. The ends lost 8 bases at V and 5 bases at J; junction bases unmatched: 30. CDR3 nucleotides: TGTGCCAGCCTGGAGGAGGGGCCCCCGGGACTAGCGGGAGGGCCAATGGTGGAGGACGAGCAGTACTTC. This codes for CASLEEGPPGLAGGPMVEDEQYF.

The chain links TRBV7-7 to TRBJ2-5; D is perhaps TRBD1 (6 bases). Per the germline V gene, CDR1 is SSHAT and CDR2 is FNYEAQ (reference sequence). This CDR3 has 14 amino acids. With 1 base removed from V and 5 bases from J, the gap between germline ends came to 11 bases. The CDR3 sequence is CASSLGGQWETQYF. CDR3 DNA: TGTGCCAGCAGCTTAGGAGGACAGTGGGAGACCCAGTACTTC. The entire variable domain, with the rest obtained from reference TRBV7-7 and TRBJ2-5, is as follows: GAGVSQSPRYKVTKRGQDVTLRCDPISSHATLYWYQQALGQGPEFLTYFNYEAQPDKSGLPSDRFSAERPEGSISTLTIQRTEQRDSAMYRCASSLGGQWETQYFGPGTRLLVL.

The gene calls are TRBV19 and TRBJ2-3; TRBD2 matches at 8 bases. The CDR3 totals 15 residues. Germline-derived CDR1 and CDR2 are LNHDA and SQIVND (reference sequence). V lost 3 bases and J lost 4; bases outside the gene matches: 6. DNA of the CDR3: TGTGCCAGTAGTATGGTGGCGGGAGGCCCAGATACGCAGTATTTT. Its protein is CASSMVAGGPDTQYF.

This clone has just a few counts. This sequence joins TRBV27 and TRBJ2-1; 10 bases match TRBD2. V lost 5 bases, J lost 7 bases, and 5 bases stayed unmatched. Germline-derived CDR1 and CDR2 are MNHEY and SMNVEV (reference sequence). The CDR3 loop spans 14 amino acids. The CDR3: CASSNSGRQNEQFF. DNA of the CDR3: TGTGCCAGCAGTAATAGCGGGAGGCAGAATGAGCAGTTCTTC.

This chain uses TRBV28 with TRBJ1-2; 11 bases agree with TRBD1. Germline V gene data show CDR1 as MDHEN and CDR2 as SYDVKM. There are 16 residues in the CDR3. Trimming cost V 3 bases and J 4 bases; bases outside gene matches: 7. CDR3 bases: TGTGCCAGCAGTTTTGAGGACAGGGGGCTTAGCTATGGCTACACCTTC. Encoded protein: CASSFEDRGLSYGYTF.

The gene calls are TRBV9 and TRBJ2-2; D is perhaps TRBD2 (6 bases). Germline CDR1 SGDLS, CDR2 YYNGEE. Trimming removed 4 bases from V and 5 bases from J, with 18 bases in between. CDR3 length: 16 amino acids. CDR3 sequence: CASSLFAEGGTGELFF. CDR3 DNA sequence: TGTGCCAGCAGCCTATTTGCGGAGGGCGGAACCGGGGAGCTGTTTTTT.

J is TRBJ2-7 and V is TRBV4-1; D gene uncertain. Trimming took 0 bases from V and 2 from J, leaving 14 bases between them. The germline gives CDR1 MGHRA, CDR2 YSYEKL. The CDR3 runs 16 residues. CDR3 residues: CASSQEFRQDPYEQYF. In DNA, the CDR3 is TGCGCCAGCAGCCAAGAATTCCGGCAGGACCCCTACGAGCAGTACTTC.

The rearrangement uses TRBV6-5 and TRBJ2-2; D could derive from TRBD1 or TRBD2 (5 bases each). Germline loops: CDR1 MNHEY, CDR2 SVGAGI. Trimming took off 2 bases at V and 0 bases at J, with 7 bases between the two ends. The CDR3 consists of 15 residues. This chain's CDR3 is CASSYGTANTGELFF. As DNA, the CDR3 is TGTGCCAGCAGTTACGGGACCGCGAACACCGGGGAGCTGTTTTTT.

The chain has TRBV5-6 and TRBJ2-1; D possibly uses TRBD1 or TRBD2 (5 bases each). Trimming pared 4 bases from V and 12 bases from J, leaving 11 bases between. The germline gives CDR1 SGHDT, CDR2 YYEEEE. The CDR3 has 11 residues. CDR3 bases: TGTGCCAGCAGCAGGCCGGGACCGCAGTTCTTC. The encoded protein is CASSRPGPQFF.